Presented here are 7 T cell receptor beta chains from one specimen sequenced in a study of blood T cell repertoires in COVID-19. Data came from immunoSEQ multiplex PCR; TCRdb stores just in-frame clones and leaves some out. The sample records about 150,000 clones, roughly 87% being singletons. The material sequenced was peripheral blood. All receptors come from a human donor in a cohort sampled during active COVID-19.

The chain uses TRBV2 and TRBJ1-3; TRBD1 might be the D (5 bases). From germline, CDR1 is SNHLY and CDR2 FYNNEI. V gave up 4 bases and J gave up 0 bases, with 13 bases separating them. The CDR3 runs to 16 residues. In DNA, the CDR3 is TGTGCCAGCAGTGCTTCCCACGGGGGCTCTGGAAACACCATATATTTT. It translates to CASSASHGGSGNTIYF.

The rearrangement links TRBV30 to TRBJ1-2; tentative D call: TRBD1 (6 bases). Trimming took off 1 base at V and 3 bases at J, with 15 bases between the two ends. Germline values: CDR1 GTSNPN, CDR2 SVGIG (reference sequence). CDR3 length: 15 amino acids. The CDR3 sequence: CAWSGNRERDYGYTF. The CDR3, as DNA: TGTGCCTGGAGTGGGAACAGGGAAAGGGACTATGGCTACACCTTC.

Turning to this clone: Other DNA sequences of this sample code for an identical CDR3. V and J are TRBV3-1 (or the pseudogene TRBV3-2) and TRBJ2-6, with D unresolved. The germline V and J ends were trimmed by 0 bases and 0 bases, with 3 bases remaining between them. Germline CDR1 is LGHDT and CDR2 is YNNKEL (reference sequence). The CDR3 is 15 residues long. The DNA of the CDR3 is TGTGCCAGCAGCCAAGATAGCTCTGGGGCCAACGTCCTGACTTTC. This translates into CASSQDSSGANVLTF.

This clone was seen only once. The gene calls are TRBV28 and TRBJ2-1, with 12 bases matching TRBD2. The germline V gene has CDR1 MDHEN and CDR2 SYDVKM. The CDR3 loop spans 13 amino acids. The ends lost 7 bases at V and 8 bases at J; junction bases unmatched: 3. CDR3 nucleotides: TGTGCCAGCACCCGACTAGCGGGGGATGAGCAGTTCTTC. It specifies CASTRLAGDEQFF.

V is TRBV4-1 and J is TRBJ1-2; 12 positions match TRBD1. J was trimmed by 7 bases and V by 2 bases; bases with no gene match: 5. Germline CDR1 and CDR2: MGHRA and YSYEKL. CDR3 size: 15 residues. CDR3 sequence reads: CASSQRDRGQGGYTF. CDR3 in DNA: TGCGCCAGCAGCCAAAGGGACAGGGGGCAGGGTGGCTACACCTTC.

V usage is TRBV4-1 and J usage is TRBJ2-5; a weak D match, TRBD2 (5 bases). Germline V gene sequence: CDR1 MGHRA, CDR2 YSYEKL. Trimming stripped 2 bases from V and 0 bases from J, with 16 bases between. CDR3 length: 17 residues. This CDR3 reads CASSQYGSGINQETQYF. The DNA of the CDR3 is TGCGCCAGCAGCCAATACGGATCGGGGATAAACCAAGAGACCCAGTACTTC.

This sequence joins TRBV5-6 and TRBJ2-1; 7 bases match TRBD2. Germline V gene sequence: CDR1 SGHDT, CDR2 YYEEEE. This CDR3 spans 13 amino acids. Germline trimming cut 5 bases from V and 3 bases from J; bases unmatched to any gene: 2. The CDR3 nucleotides are TGTGCCAGCAGTCGGACTAGCTACAATGAGCAGTTCTTC. This translates into CASSRTSYNEQFF.